The 3 T cell receptor beta chains below were found in one sample sequenced in a study of regulatory T cells in long-lasting Graves disease. To make TCR beta libraries, researchers used iRepertoire HTBI primers and Arm-PCR of CDR3 regions. TCRdb itself ran the multiplex PCR reads through MiXCR, one entry per CDR3 protein. The sample holds some 490,000 distinct CDR3 sequences, 12% seen once. Specified time point: newly diagnosed GD, antithyroid drugs for less than 3 months. Generation of the TCR library employed RNA extracted from PBMCs. The sample was also reused in another study, on T cells in Graves' hyperthyroidism and ophthalmopathy.

The sequences come from peripheral blood mononuclear cells (PBMCs), collected at new diagnosis, from a patient treated with antithyroid drugs. All receptors come from a woman in her twenties or thirties with Graves disease.

This clonotype was counted only a few times. The V call is TRBV12-3 or TRBV12-4, the J call TRBJ2-1; unclear D gene. This CDR3 is built from 18 residues. Trimming cost V 1 base and J 5 bases, with 21 bases left between them. The CDR3 sequence: CASSLGLFTRRTNNEQFF. The CDR3, as DNA: TGTGCCAGCAGTTTAGGACTGTTCACCCGAAGAACGAACAATGAGCAGTTCTTC.

This clonotype was counted ten times or more. The chain is built from TRBV19 and TRBJ2-2; TRBD1 matches 9 bases. Trimming at V came to 6 bases and at J to 5 bases, leaving 4 bases not matched to a gene. The germline gives CDR1 LNHDA, CDR2 SQIVND (reference sequence). There are 14 residues in the CDR3. The CDR3 region has the DNA TGTGCCAGTAGGAACAGGGGGCGAACCGGGGAGCTGTTTTTT. Protein: CASRNRGRTGELFF.

This clonotype was seen at least ten times. The chain is built from TRBV12-3 or TRBV12-4 and TRBJ2-3, with a possible D match to TRBD1 (5 bases). The V end lost 6 bases, the J end lost 0 bases, and 13 bases lay between the germline ends. The CDR3 totals 15 residues. CDR3 coding DNA: TGTGCCAGCAGCTTGGCAGGGCCCAGCACAGATACGCAGTATTTT. As protein: CASSLAGPSTDTQYF.